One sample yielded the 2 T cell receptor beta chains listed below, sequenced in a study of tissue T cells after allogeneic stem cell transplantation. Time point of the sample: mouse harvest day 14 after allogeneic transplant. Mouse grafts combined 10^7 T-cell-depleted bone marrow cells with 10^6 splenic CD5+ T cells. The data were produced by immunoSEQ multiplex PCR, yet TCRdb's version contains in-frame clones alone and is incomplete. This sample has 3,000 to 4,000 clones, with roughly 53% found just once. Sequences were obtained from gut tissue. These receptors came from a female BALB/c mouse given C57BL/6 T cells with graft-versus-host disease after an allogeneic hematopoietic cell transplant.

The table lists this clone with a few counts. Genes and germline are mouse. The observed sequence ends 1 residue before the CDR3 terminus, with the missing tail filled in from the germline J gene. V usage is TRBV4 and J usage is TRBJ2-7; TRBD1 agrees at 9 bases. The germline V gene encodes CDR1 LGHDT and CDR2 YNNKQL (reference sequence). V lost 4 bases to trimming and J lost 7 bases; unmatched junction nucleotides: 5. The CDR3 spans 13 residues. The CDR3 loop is CASSLQGAREQYF. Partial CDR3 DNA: TGTGCCAGCAGCTTACAGGGGGCGCGGGAACAGTAC.

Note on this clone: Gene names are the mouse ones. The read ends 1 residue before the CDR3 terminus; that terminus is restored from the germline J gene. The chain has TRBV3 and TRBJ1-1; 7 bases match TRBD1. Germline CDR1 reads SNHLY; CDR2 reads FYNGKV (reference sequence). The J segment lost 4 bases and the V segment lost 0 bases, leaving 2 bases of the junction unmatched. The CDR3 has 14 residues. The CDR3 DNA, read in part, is TGTGCCAGCAGCTTAGCCAGGGGGGGCACAGAAGTCTTC. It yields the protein CASSLARGGTEVF. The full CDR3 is CASSLARGGTEVFF.